Detailed here is one TCR beta chain. J gave up 5 bases and V 4 bases, and 17 bases lay outside the gene matches. Per the germline V gene, CDR1 is LNHDA and CDR2 is SQIVND (reference sequence). The CDR3 length is 17 residues. TCRdb ran MiXCR on the 5' RACE reads and lists one entry per CDR3 protein. The sample lists a few hundred thousand distinct CDR3 sequences; about 8.9% were seen once. This entry belongs to a study of identical twins. These same data were also listed under a study on yellow fever vaccine responses in identical twins.

Sequenced input: memory (CD45RO+) T cells sorted from blood. This chain joins TRBV19 and TRBJ2-7; 7 bases map to TRBD1. This receptor was obtained from a woman aged 18-35 years in good health. The CDR3 sequence is CASSKQGSASSPHEQYF. CDR3 coding DNA: TGTGCCAGTAGTAAACAGGGGAGCGCCTCTTCTCCCCACGAGCAGTACTTC.